The next 17 T cell receptor beta chains were all read from a single sample in a study of blood T cells in healthy people across ages. Primers used in a second PCR of about 7 to 11 cycles were a sample-barcoded 5' primer and a J-beta primer mix. TCRdb passed the 5' RACE reads through MiXCR, listing each CDR3 protein once. There are about 670,000 distinct CDR3 sequences in the sample; roughly half occur only once, and around an eighth lies in the top ten. Sequenced: blood. The receptors stem from an elderly woman in good health.

This clonotype is a singleton in its sample. This sequence joins TRBV29-1 and TRBJ2-5; the match to TRBD2 covers 7 bases. From germline, CDR1 is SQVTM and CDR2 ANQGSEA. The CDR3 covers 12 residues. V trimming: 4 bases; J trimming: 3 bases; junction bases outside the gene matches: 2. Here the CDR3 reads CSVGGGEETQYF. The CDR3 DNA sequence: TGCAGCGTTGGGGGGGGAGAAGAGACCCAGTACTTC.

This clonotype was seen more than once but under ten times. The rearrangement joins TRBV29-1 to TRBJ1-1, with D perhaps TRBD1 (6 bases). V was clipped by 3 bases and J by 1 base, with 18 bases between them. Germline V gene lookup returns CDR1 SQVTM and CDR2 ANQGSEA. The CDR3 totals 16 residues. The CDR3 loop is CSVDLRGTRRNTEAFF. The DNA of the CDR3 is TGCAGCGTTGACCTCAGGGGCACACGGAGGAACACTGAAGCTTTCTTT.

This clonotype was detected only a few times. This chain links TRBV9 with TRBJ1-6; 8 positions match TRBD1. Germline lookup yields CDR1 SGDLS and CDR2 YYNGEE. The CDR3 length is 15 residues. Trimming at V came to 3 bases and at J to 6 bases, leaving 5 bases not matched to a gene. CDR3 in amino acids: CASSGQGLSNSPLHF. The DNA for the CDR3 is TGTGCCAGCAGCGGACAGGGGCTGAGTAATTCACCCCTCCACTTT.

A word on this clonotype: An end of the junction differs from the germline gene, which may be a read error. This rearrangement joins TRBV10-3 to TRBJ2-1; D uncertain. CDR3 length equals 15 residues. Germline loops: CDR1 ENHRY, CDR2 SYGVKD. The CDR3 nucleotides are TGTGCCGTCAGTGAGTCGAATAGTCCCCACAATGAGCAGTTCTTC. Protein product: CAVSESNSPHNEQFF.

The chain couples TRBV29-1 to TRBJ2-6; perhaps D is TRBD1 or TRBD2 (5 bases each). The V gene's germline CDR1 is SQVTM and CDR2 ANQGSEA. Trimming shortened V by 4 bases and J by 4 bases, and 17 bases separated the two germline ends. This CDR3 is 16 amino acids long. The CDR3 DNA sequence: TGCAGCGTTGTGGGGACGGACCCCCGGGGGGCCAACGTCCTGACTTTC. It yields the protein CSVVGTDPRGANVLTF.

The chain has TRBV20-1 and TRBJ1-5, with D uncertain. CDR1 is DFQATT, CDR2 SNEGSKA, per germline (reference sequence). Trimming removed 3 bases from V and 11 bases from J, with 17 bases in between. The CDR3 is made up of 13 amino acids. The CDR3: CSARPEGQRAQHF. The CDR3 bases are TGCAGTGCTAGGCCGGAAGGCCAAAGGGCCCAGCATTTT.

This clonotype was detected a few times. The gene calls are TRBV7-8 and TRBJ2-3, with D hard to call. The CDR3 has 14 amino acids. In germline, CDR1 is SGHVS, CDR2 FQNEAQ. Trimming shortened V by 4 bases and J by 1 base, and 9 bases separated the two germline ends. The CDR3 region has the DNA TGTGCCAGCAGCTCTACCTATGGCACAGATACGCAGTATTTT. Translated: CASSSTYGTDTQYF.

This clonotype was picked up many times. This sequence joins TRBV28 and TRBJ2-7, with D uncertain. Trimming took off 6 bases at V and 4 bases at J, with 4 bases between the two ends. From germline, CDR1 is MDHEN and CDR2 SYDVKM. CDR3 size: 10 residues. CDR3 amino acids: CASSLYEQYF. In DNA, the CDR3 is TGTGCCAGCAGCCTATACGAGCAGTACTTC.

The gene calls are TRBV29-1 and TRBJ2-3; weak D call: TRBD2 (5 bases). V was cut by 3 bases and J by 2 bases, with 18 bases left in between. Germline values: CDR1 SQVTM, CDR2 ANQGSEA. CDR3 size: 16 residues. The DNA of the CDR3 is TGCAGCGTTGAGGGGAGCGCGTCACCCTTCACAGATACGCAGTATTTT. The encoded protein is CSVEGSASPFTDTQYF.

The rearrangement joins TRBV7-8 to TRBJ2-7; 9 nucleotides line up with TRBD2. The CDR3 has 17 residues. Germline CDR1 SGHVS, CDR2 FQNEAQ. V dropped 3 bases and J dropped 3; count of bases not matched to a gene: 12. Written as DNA, the CDR3 is TGTGCCAGCAGCTTTACGGCTAGCGGGGCCCAGAACTACGAGCAGTACTTC. It codes for CASSFTASGAQNYEQYF.

About this clonotype itself: This may stem from a read error, because a much larger clone lies one nucleotide away. V gene TRBV6-2 or TRBV6-3 combines with J gene TRBJ2-7; no definite D call. In germline, CDR1 is MNHEY, CDR2 SVGEGT. This CDR3 contains 13 residues. The V gene lost 2 bases and the J gene lost 8 bases, with 13 bases spanning the gap. The CDR3 DNA reads TGTGCCAGCAGTTACCCGGACGTTGGGAAGCAGTACTTC. Its protein is CASSYPDVGKQYF.

This clonotype was detected only a few times. This chain connects TRBV7-9 to TRBJ1-1; the D is unclear. The CDR3 extends over 13 amino acids. The germline V and J ends were trimmed by 8 bases and 1 base, with 11 bases remaining between them. The germline gives CDR1 SEHNR, CDR2 FQNEAQ (reference sequence). CDR3 coding DNA: TGTGCCAGCCATGTGAGTCCGAACACTGAAGCTTTCTTT. It encodes CASHVSPNTEAFF.

Comment on this clonotype: One end of the junction does not line up with germline, which may come from a read error. The chain links TRBV5-1 to TRBJ2-2, with D tentatively TRBD1 (5 bases). Per the germline V gene, CDR1 is SGHRS and CDR2 is YFSETQ. The CDR3 runs to 14 residues. CDR3 protein: CAGSLIQGAGELFF. CDR3 in DNA: TGCGCCGGCAGCTTGATTCAAGGGGCCGGGGAGCTGTTTTTT.

This clonotype was seen many times. The rearrangement joins TRBV28 to TRBJ1-2; weak D call: TRBD1 (6 bases). The length of the CDR3 is 14 residues. V gave up 5 bases and J gave up 3 bases, with 13 bases separating them. Per germline, CDR1 MDHEN and CDR2 SYDVKM. This CDR3 reads CASSNIQGHYGYTF. CDR3 nucleotide sequence: TGTGCCAGCAGTAATATACAGGGTCACTATGGCTACACCTTC.

Concerning this clonotype: A much larger clone differs by one base, so this may be a read error. This CDR3 is missing its conserved last phenylalanine or tryptophan, likely due to a read error. This chain links TRBV29-1 with TRBJ2-6, with D possibly TRBD2 on 5 matching bases. Germline V gives CDR1 SQVTM, CDR2 ANQGSEA. The CDR3 sequence is 15 residues long. V was pared by 4 bases and J by 0 bases, with 10 bases between. Here the CDR3 reads CSVGADYSGANVLTL. In DNA, the CDR3 is TGCAGCGTTGGGGCAGACTACTCTGGGGCCAACGTCCTGACTTTA.

The chain carries TRBV7-2 and TRBJ2-4, with TRBD2 identical over 11 bases. Germline CDR1 is SGHTA and CDR2 is FQGNSA. V gave up 5 bases and J gave up 6 bases; unmatched junction bases: 6. The CDR3 is made up of 15 amino acids. The CDR3 bases are TGTGCCAGCAGCGTTAGCGGGGGGGTCGCAAACATTCAGTACTTC. It yields the protein CASSVSGGVANIQYF.

The V call is TRBV12-3 or TRBV12-4, the J call TRBJ1-6; D remains ambiguous. V was cut by 2 bases and J by 7 bases, with 9 bases left in between. The CDR3 is 14 residues long. The CDR3 DNA follows: TGTGCCAGCAGTTTAACCAGTAAGAATTCACCCCTCCACTTT. This gives the protein CASSLTSKNSPLHF.